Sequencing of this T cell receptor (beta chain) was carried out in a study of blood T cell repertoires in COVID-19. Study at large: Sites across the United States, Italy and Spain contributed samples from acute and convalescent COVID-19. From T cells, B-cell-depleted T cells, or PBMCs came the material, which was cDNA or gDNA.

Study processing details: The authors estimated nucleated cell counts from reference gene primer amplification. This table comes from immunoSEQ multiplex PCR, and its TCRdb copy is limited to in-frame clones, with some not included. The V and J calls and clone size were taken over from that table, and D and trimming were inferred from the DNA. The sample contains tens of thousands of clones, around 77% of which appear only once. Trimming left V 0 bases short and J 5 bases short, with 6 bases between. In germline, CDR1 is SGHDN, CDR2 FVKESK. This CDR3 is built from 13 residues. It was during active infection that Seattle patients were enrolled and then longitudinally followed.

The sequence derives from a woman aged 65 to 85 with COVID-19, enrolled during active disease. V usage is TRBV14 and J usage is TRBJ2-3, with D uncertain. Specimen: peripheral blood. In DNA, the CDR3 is TGTGCCAGCAGCCAAGACGCCGGAGATACGCAGTATTTT. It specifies CASSQDAGDTQYF.